This entry concerns a single TCR beta chain. Its antigen remains undetermined. Within one base of it there is no much larger clone, and no base qualities were kept. CDR1 and CDR2, per the germline V gene, are SGHRS and YFSETQ. V loses 2 bases at its end and J loses 7 bases; junction bases beyond the gene matches: 6. The CDR3 runs 13 residues from the cysteine to the phenylalanine. Just CDR3 DNA is preserved here, 39 bases in frame from base 1. Collaborating institutions collected whole blood in K2EDTA tubes following their own protocols. For TCRbeta analysis, collaborators shipped samples in one of three forms: frozen whole blood, isolated PBMCs, or DNA extracted from either of those sample types. The sample belongs to a study of blood T cell repertoires in COVID-19 (dated by TCRdb to about 2020). For the wider study: Samples from collaborators originated in the United States, Italy and Spain and spanned both the acute and convalescent phases of COVID-19. Deeply sampled blood TCRbeta repertoires from subjects exposed to, actively infected with, or recovered from COVID-19 were included in the dataset. Where available, HLA class I and class II types were obtained from metadata supplied by the sample provider rather than from assay-based typing. The repertoires were released in a freely available public database meant as a resource for research on the immune response to SARS-CoV-2. The samples were drawn from two sources: the first 160 participants of the ongoing ImmuneRACE study, and 1,254 subjects contributed by 6 global collaborators. Sample metadata almost always included a de-identified subject ID, COVID-19 status, age in years and sex. The material from the prospective study consisted of cDNA or gDNA derived from T cells, B-cell-depleted T cells, or PBMCs. What the study reported, not specific to this receptor: How much clinical and demographic metadata was included differed by source and by participant, and the metadata was provided uncurated.

The immunoSEQ Assay, a bias-controlled multiplex PCR, was used to amplify TCRbeta CDR3 regions from genomic DNA. In the original analysis: The number of nucleated cells in each sample was estimated from the amplification of reference gene primers within the assay. To quantify the absolute abundance of each unique TCRbeta CDR3 rearrangement, sequence reads were collapsed and filtered. Productive Simpson clonality was computed per sample as the square root of Simpson's diversity index over productive rearrangements. TCRdb limited this immuneACCESS table to in-frame rearrangements with V and J called. A share of clones is missing; checked studies link under half to unresolved V genes, and the rest is unexplained. D and trimming come from the DNA, and the V and J calls and clone size come from that table. The sample has approximately 68,000 clones on record, 70% to 90% of them singletons. The ten biggest clones cover more than 2.5% of the sample.

The material sequenced was peripheral blood. Rearrangement joined TRBV5-1 to TRBJ2-7; 7 bases in the junction line up with TRBD1. The source is a man in his 70s with active or convalescent COVID-19. This receptor has the CDR3 CASSFTGAGEQYF. The sequenced DNA is TGCGCCAGCAGCTTTACAGGGGCCGGGGAGCAGTACTTC.